The entry below gives a single T cell receptor beta chain sequence along with its context. The entry originates in a study of neoadjuvant anti-PD-1 for oral cavity cancer. Across the whole study: Patients without progression got a fourth dose around day 43.

The CDR3 loop spans 15 amino acids. From germline, CDR1 is LNHDA and CDR2 SQIVND (reference sequence). V was clipped by 4 bases and J by 2 bases, with 14 bases between them. Time point of the sample: after neoadjuvant nivolumab, at surgical resection. Stage II-IVA oral cavity squamous cell carcinoma was new and untreated by systemic or radiation therapy. Most tumor samples had around 4.7 ug input DNA in two replicates. Produced via immunoSEQ multiplex PCR; TCRdb's table is partial and in-frame only. The sample has nearly 15,000 clones, around 34% seen once. The V call is TRBV19, the J call TRBJ1-2; unclear D gene. This sample comprised tumor tissue, obtained after nivolumab (anti-PD-1) treatment. This clonotype was sampled from a person aged 40 to 85 with oral cavity squamous cell carcinoma. CDR3 nucleotide sequence: TGTGCCAGTAGTACCCTCGGCGGCGGCAACTATGGCTACACCTTC. Its protein product is CASSTLGGGNYGYTF.